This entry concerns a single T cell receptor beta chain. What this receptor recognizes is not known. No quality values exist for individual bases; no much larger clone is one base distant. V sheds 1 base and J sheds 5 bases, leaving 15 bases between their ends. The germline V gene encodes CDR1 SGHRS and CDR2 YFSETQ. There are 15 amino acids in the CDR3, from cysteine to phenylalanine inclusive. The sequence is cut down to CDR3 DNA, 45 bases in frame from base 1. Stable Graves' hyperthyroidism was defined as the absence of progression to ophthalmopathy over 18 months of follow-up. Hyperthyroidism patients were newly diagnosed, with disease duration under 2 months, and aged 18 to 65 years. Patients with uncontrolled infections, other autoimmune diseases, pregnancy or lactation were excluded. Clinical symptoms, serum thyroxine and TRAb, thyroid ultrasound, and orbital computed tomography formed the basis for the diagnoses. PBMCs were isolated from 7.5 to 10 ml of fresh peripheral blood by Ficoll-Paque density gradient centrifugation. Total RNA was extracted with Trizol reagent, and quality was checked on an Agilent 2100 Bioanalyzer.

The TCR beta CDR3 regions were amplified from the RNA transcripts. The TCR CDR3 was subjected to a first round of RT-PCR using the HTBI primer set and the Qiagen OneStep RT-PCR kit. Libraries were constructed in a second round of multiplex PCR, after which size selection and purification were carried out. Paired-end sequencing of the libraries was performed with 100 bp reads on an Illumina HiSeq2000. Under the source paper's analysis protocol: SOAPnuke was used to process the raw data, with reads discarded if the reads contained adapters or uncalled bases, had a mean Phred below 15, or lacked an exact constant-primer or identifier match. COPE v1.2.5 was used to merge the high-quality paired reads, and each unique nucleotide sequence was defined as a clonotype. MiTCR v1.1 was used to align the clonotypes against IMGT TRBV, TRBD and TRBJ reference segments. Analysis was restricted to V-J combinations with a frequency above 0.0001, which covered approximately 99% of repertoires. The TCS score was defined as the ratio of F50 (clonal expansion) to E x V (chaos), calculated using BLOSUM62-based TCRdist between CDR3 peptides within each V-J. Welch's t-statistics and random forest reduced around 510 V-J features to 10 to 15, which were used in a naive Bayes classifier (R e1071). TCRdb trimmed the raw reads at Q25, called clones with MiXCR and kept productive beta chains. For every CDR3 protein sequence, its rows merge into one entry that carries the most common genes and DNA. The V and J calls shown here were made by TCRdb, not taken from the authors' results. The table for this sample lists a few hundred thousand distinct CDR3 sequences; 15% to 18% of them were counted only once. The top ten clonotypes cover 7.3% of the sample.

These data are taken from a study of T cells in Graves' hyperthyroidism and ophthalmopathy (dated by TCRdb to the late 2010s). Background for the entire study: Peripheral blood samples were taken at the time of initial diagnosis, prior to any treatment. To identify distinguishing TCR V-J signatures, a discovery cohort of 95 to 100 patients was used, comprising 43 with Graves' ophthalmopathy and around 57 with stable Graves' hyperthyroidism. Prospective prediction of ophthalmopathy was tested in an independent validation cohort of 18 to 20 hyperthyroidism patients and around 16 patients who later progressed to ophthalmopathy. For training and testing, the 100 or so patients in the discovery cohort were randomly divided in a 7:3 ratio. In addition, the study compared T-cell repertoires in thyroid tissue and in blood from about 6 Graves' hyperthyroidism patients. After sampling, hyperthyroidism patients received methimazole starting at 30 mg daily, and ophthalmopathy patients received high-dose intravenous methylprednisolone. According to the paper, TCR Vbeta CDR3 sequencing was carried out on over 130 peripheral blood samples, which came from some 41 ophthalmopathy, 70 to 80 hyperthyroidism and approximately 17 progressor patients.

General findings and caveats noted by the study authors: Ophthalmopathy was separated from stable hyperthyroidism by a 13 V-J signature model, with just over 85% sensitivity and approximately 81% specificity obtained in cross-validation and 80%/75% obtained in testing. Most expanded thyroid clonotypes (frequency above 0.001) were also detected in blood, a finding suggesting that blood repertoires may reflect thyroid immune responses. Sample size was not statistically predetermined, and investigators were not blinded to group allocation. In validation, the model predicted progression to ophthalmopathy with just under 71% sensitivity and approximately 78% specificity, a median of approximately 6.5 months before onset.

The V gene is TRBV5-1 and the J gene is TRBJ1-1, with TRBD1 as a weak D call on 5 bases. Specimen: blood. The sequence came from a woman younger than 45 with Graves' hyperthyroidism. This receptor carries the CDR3 CASSLLGGEETEAFF. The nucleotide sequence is TGCGCCAGCAGCTTGCTTGGGGGGGAAGAGACTGAAGCTTTCTTT.